One sample yielded the 28 T cell receptor beta chains listed below, sequenced in a study of T-cell memory formation after mild COVID-19. TCRdb independently ran MiXCR on the 5' RACE reads; one entry per CDR3 protein. The table lists a few hundred thousand distinct CDR3 sequences, 15% to 20% of them singletons. Sequencing was done on a sample of PBMCs or a T cell subset sorted from them (not recorded which). These receptors came from a man between 18 and 35 years old who had mild COVID-19 (a few samples of this study predate the infection). Cell type and time point are not known.

The chain combines TRBV12-3 or TRBV12-4 with TRBJ1-2; TRBD1 agrees at 7 bases. Germline trimming cut 3 bases from V and 8 bases from J; bases unmatched to any gene: 9. The CDR3 consists of 14 residues. CDR3 sequence (DNA): TGTGCCAGCAGTTTGTTCACAGGGGCAGGCGGCTACACCTTC. Its translation is CASSLFTGAGGYTF.

With regard to this clonotype: An end of the junction differs from the germline gene, which may be a read error. The chain recombines TRBV19 with TRBJ2-1, with TRBD2 matching 8 bases. The CDR3 has 15 residues. Germline CDR1 is LNHDA and CDR2 is SQIVND (reference sequence). CDR3 residues: CASSIEASGGPDSIF. The CDR3 DNA follows: TGTGCCAGTAGTATAGAAGCCAGCGGGGGCCCGGATAGTATCTTC.

The rearrangement links TRBV20-1 to TRBJ1-1; D is unclear. V was trimmed by 6 bases and J by 1 base, leaving 15 bases between them. Germline CDR1 DFQATT, CDR2 SNEGSKA (reference sequence). The CDR3 contains 14 residues. This chain's CDR3 is CSAPRGWRNTEAFF. CDR3 nucleotide sequence: TGCAGTGCACCTCGAGGGTGGAGGAACACTGAAGCTTTCTTT.

The genes are TRBV7-2 and TRBJ2-7, with D perhaps assigned TRBD1 or TRBD2 (5 bases each). The CDR3 length is 14 residues. Trimming left V 0 bases short and J 6 bases short, with 12 bases between. Looked up from germline, CDR1 is SGHTA and CDR2 is FQGNSA. The CDR3 nucleotides are TGTGCCAGCAGCTTAGCCTCGGGGACCTCCGAGCAGTACTTC. Translation gives CASSLASGTSEQYF.

The chain is built from TRBV4-1 and TRBJ2-5, with TRBD2 matching over 11 bases. The trim removed 4 bases at V and 0 bases at J, leaving 4 bases unmatched. Germline V gene data show CDR1 as MGHRA and CDR2 as YSYEKL. CDR3 length: 16 residues. CDR3 nucleotide sequence: TGCGCCAGCAGCCCAGCTAGCGGGGGGTACCAAGAGACCCAGTACTTC. Amino acid sequence: CASSPASGGYQETQYF.

The genes are TRBV13 and TRBJ2-7; D is undetermined. Trimming pared 0 bases from V and 1 base from J, leaving 7 bases between. From germline, CDR1 is PRHDT and CDR2 FYEKMQ (reference sequence). This CDR3 is built from 14 residues. The CDR3 reads CASSLGGRSYEQYV. CDR3 in DNA: TGTGCCAGCAGCTTAGGGGGCAGATCCTACGAGCAGTACGTC.

The chain links TRBV3-1 to TRBJ2-7, with D maybe TRBD1 (6 bases). The CDR3 has 15 amino acids. Trimming took off 4 bases at V and 4 bases at J, with 17 bases between the two ends. Germline-derived CDR1 and CDR2 are LGHDT and YNNKEL (reference sequence). In nucleotides, the CDR3 is TGTGCCAGCAGCCCCGGCCTGGGGGCTAGGTACGAGCAGTACTTC. Its translation is CASSPGLGARYEQYF.

The chain combines TRBV29-1 with TRBJ1-1; D gene unclear. V lost 3 bases and J 6 bases, leaving 11 bases between the germline ends. Germline V gene lookup returns CDR1 SQVTM and CDR2 ANQGSEA. The CDR3 loop spans 12 amino acids. CDR3 bases: TGCAGCGTTGAGTGGGCGCCAGCTGAAGCTTTCTTT. This translates into CSVEWAPAEAFF.

The chain is built from TRBV20-1 and TRBJ2-6; D gene ambiguous. V gave up 7 bases and J gave up 2 bases, with 12 bases separating them. Looked up from germline, CDR1 is DFQATT and CDR2 is SNEGSKA (reference sequence). This CDR3 region has 14 residues. The CDR3 DNA follows: TGCAGTGTCCCGACCCAGGCTGGGGCCAACGTCCTGACTTTC. Protein: CSVPTQAGANVLTF.

The V call is TRBV20-1, the J call TRBJ1-4, with 7 bases fitting TRBD1. The V segment lost 5 bases and the J segment 9 bases; nucleotides outside the gene matches: 9. CDR3 size: 13 residues. CDR1 and CDR2 (germline): DFQATT, SNEGSKA (reference sequence). The CDR3 sequence: CSAPEGDRKKLFF. CDR3 in DNA: TGCAGTGCTCCCGAGGGGGACAGAAAAAAACTGTTTTTT.

This clonotype occurred a few times. V usage is TRBV10-3 and J usage is TRBJ2-5, with 9 bases matching TRBD1. This CDR3 region has 14 residues. Germline CDR1 reads ENHRY; CDR2 reads SYGVKD. Germline trimming cut 4 bases from V and 2 bases from J; bases unmatched to any gene: 2. DNA of the CDR3: TGTGCCATCAGTGGGGACAGGGCGCAAGAGACCCAGTACTTC. It specifies CAISGDRAQETQYF.

The chain has TRBV27 and TRBJ1-2; tentatively, D is TRBD1 (6 bases). Germline-derived CDR1 and CDR2 are MNHEY and SMNVEV (reference sequence). Trimming stripped 7 bases from V and 0 bases from J, with 12 bases between. CDR3 length: 14 residues. The CDR3 spells CASNKQGANYGYTF. The CDR3 DNA reads TGTGCCAGCAATAAACAGGGAGCTAACTATGGCTACACCTTC.

The chain combines TRBV20-1 with TRBJ2-7, with D tentatively TRBD1 or TRBD2 (5 bases each). The CDR3 contains 14 residues. Trimming shortened V by 6 bases and J by 0 bases, and 15 bases separated the two germline ends. Germline V gene sequence: CDR1 DFQATT, CDR2 SNEGSKA (reference sequence). Here the CDR3 DNA reads TGCAGTGCCCGGCCAGGGACGGCCTCCTACGAGCAGTACTTC. Residues: CSARPGTASYEQYF.

The J gene is TRBJ2-5, the V gene TRBV7-2; D gene uncertain. Trimming removed 2 bases from V and 2 bases from J, with 9 bases in between. The CDR3 is made up of 14 amino acids. Germline-derived CDR1 and CDR2 are SGHTA and FQGNSA. The CDR3 coding sequence is TGTGCCAGCAGCTTAAGACCGAGTCAAGAGACCCAGTACTTC. This codes for CASSLRPSQETQYF.

The chain joins TRBV20-1 to TRBJ2-5; 9 bases map to TRBD2. The V gene end was trimmed by 4 bases and the J gene end by 5 bases; junction bases not matched to a gene: 11. The CDR3 length is 15 residues. Per germline, CDR1 DFQATT and CDR2 SNEGSKA (reference sequence). The CDR3 region is CSAIPGGTSLETQYF. The CDR3 DNA reads TGCAGTGCTATCCCGGGAGGGACTAGCTTGGAGACCCAGTACTTC.

This clonotype was seen a few times. V and J are TRBV12-3 or TRBV12-4 and TRBJ1-2; D perhaps matches TRBD1 (6 bases). This CDR3 has 15 residues. Deletions cut 3 bases from V and 5 bases from J, with 16 bases between. The CDR3 reads CASSFGGAGGYGYTF. The CDR3 DNA sequence: TGTGCCAGCAGTTTCGGGGGGGCAGGAGGTTATGGCTACACCTTC.

A few counts support this clonotype. The rearrangement uses TRBV4-3 and TRBJ2-5; 10 bases line up with TRBD2. The CDR3 has 19 amino acids. The V gene's germline CDR1 is LGHNA and CDR2 YSLEER. V was clipped by 0 bases and J by 0 bases; unmatched bases: 10. The CDR3 spells CASSQDRASGGWYQETQYF. In nucleotides, the CDR3 is TGCGCCAGCAGCCAAGATAGGGCTAGCGGGGGTTGGTACCAAGAGACCCAGTACTTC.

V is TRBV5-1 and J is TRBJ2-7; 11 bases agree with TRBD2. The CDR3 covers 15 residues. Trimming at V came to 4 bases and at J to 11 bases, leaving 14 bases not matched to a gene. CDR1 and CDR2 from the germline V gene are SGHRS and YFSETQ. The CDR3 DNA follows: TGCGCCAGCAGCCCGGGGACTAGCGGAACACTCAGGGAGTACTTC. Translation gives CASSPGTSGTLREYF.

This clonotype was counted a few times. This chain uses TRBV9 with TRBJ1-2; D gene uncertain. The CDR3 covers 12 residues. Looked up from germline, CDR1 is SGDLS and CDR2 is YYNGEE. V lost 0 bases and J 4 bases, leaving 4 bases between the germline ends. CDR3 loop: CASSVDAYGYTF. DNA for the CDR3: TGTGCCAGCAGCGTAGACGCCTATGGCTACACCTTC.

This clonotype has only a few counts. This chain joins TRBV5-1 and TRBJ2-1; D is ambiguous. Trimming removed 4 bases from V and 5 bases from J, with 13 bases in between. There are 14 residues in the CDR3. Germline CDR1 SGHRS, CDR2 YFSETQ. DNA for the CDR3: TGCGCCAGCAGCCCCCGAGGTGACAACAATGAGCAGTTCTTC. Protein: CASSPRGDNNEQFF.

The gene calls are TRBV6-5 and TRBJ1-1, with D possibly being TRBD1 (5 bases). The V gene lost 2 bases and the J gene lost 5 bases, with 9 bases spanning the gap. The CDR3 covers 13 residues. CDR1 is MNHEY and CDR2 is SVGAGI in the germline V gene. The CDR3 DNA sequence: TGTGCCAGCAGTTACGACGAGGGGACTGAAGCTTTCTTT. Protein product: CASSYDEGTEAFF.

This clonotype occurred a few times. The chain carries TRBV9 and TRBJ2-1; D gene unclear. Trimming removed 3 bases at V and 4 bases at J, with 8 bases between. This CDR3 has 13 residues. CDR1 SGDLS and CDR2 YYNGEE come from the germline V gene. The CDR3, as DNA: TGTGCCAGCAGCGGGCAACAGTACAATGAGCAGTTCTTC. As protein: CASSGQQYNEQFF.

In this sample, this clonotype turned up many times. This chain connects TRBV18 to TRBJ2-5; D gene unclear. From germline, CDR1 is KGHSH and CDR2 LQKENI. The V end lost 4 bases, the J end lost 2 bases, and 8 bases lay between the germline ends. The CDR3 runs 13 residues. CDR3: CASSRSLQETQYF. For the CDR3, the DNA is TGTGCCAGCTCACGGAGCCTACAAGAGACCCAGTACTTC.

J is TRBJ1-1 and V is TRBV9; a possible D gene is TRBD1 (5 bases). Germline-derived CDR1 and CDR2 are SGDLS and YYNGEE. Between the trimmed V and J ends, which lost 3 bases and 5 bases, there was a span of 14 bases. The CDR3 length is 14 residues. The CDR3 here is CASSARAVDTEAFF. CDR3 sequence (DNA): TGTGCCAGCAGCGCCAGGGCGGTGGATACTGAAGCTTTCTTT.

This clonotype occurred many times. V is TRBV6-4 and J is TRBJ2-6, with no clear D. Germline V gene lookup returns CDR1 MRHNA and CDR2 SNTAGT. The CDR3 runs 15 residues. V lost 0 bases, J lost 1 base, and 4 bases lay in between. CDR3 sequence: CASSDSKSGANVLTF. The DNA of the CDR3 is TGTGCCAGCAGTGACTCGAAATCTGGGGCCAACGTCCTGACTTTC.

The chain couples TRBV23-1 to TRBJ2-7, with TRBD1 identical over 8 bases. TRBV23-1 belongs to the ORF category, with a function that is uncertain. This CDR3 region has 15 residues. V shed 2 bases, J shed 0 bases, and the junction held 3 bases outside the gene matches. The CDR3, as DNA: TGCGCCAGCAGTCAAGGGGACAGGTCCTCCTACGAGCAGTACGTC. It encodes CASSQGDRSSYEQYV.

This clonotype was detected a few times. The rearrangement joins TRBV4-3 to TRBJ2-1; D possibly matches TRBD1 or TRBD2 (6 bases each). The V gene lost 0 bases and the J gene lost 0 bases, with 12 bases spanning the gap. CDR3 length: 17 residues. Germline V CDR1 and CDR2: LGHNA, YSLEER. The CDR3 is CASSQDSGASSYNEQFF. CDR3 DNA sequence: TGCGCCAGCAGCCAAGATTCGGGGGCTAGCTCCTACAATGAGCAGTTCTTC.

This clonotype was counted a few times. J is TRBJ1-4 and V is TRBV5-1, with 7 nucleotides matching TRBD1. Per germline, CDR1 SGHRS and CDR2 YFSETQ. The V gene end was trimmed by 4 bases and the J gene end by 0 bases; junction bases not matched to a gene: 3. The CDR3 spans 15 residues. CDR3 sequence: CASSRGQATNEKLFF. The CDR3 coding sequence is TGCGCCAGCAGCCGAGGACAGGCAACTAATGAAAAACTGTTTTTT.